The TCR beta chain under discussion was sequenced for a study of T cell responses to AZD1222 COVID-19 vaccine. Study-wide findings and caveats: Only a handful of AZD1222 recipients were seropositive at baseline. The study sampled repertoires only after the peak T cell response.

TCRdb's table, derived via immunoSEQ multiplex PCR, lists solely in-frame clones and lacks some. Among around 140,000 clones, about nine tenths were seen once, and the ten largest hold approximately 1.7%. The sample holds one count of this clone. Its antigen is unknown. CDR1 and CDR2 (germline): LNHDA, SQIVND (reference sequence). V was trimmed by 4 bases and J by 1 base, leaving 7 bases between them. The CDR3 contains 13 residues. This chain joins TRBV19 and TRBJ1-1, with unresolved D. The source material was peripheral blood, sampled on day 0 of AZD1222 vaccination. The clonotype was recovered from an adult in good health. The CDR3 DNA reads as TGTGCCAGTAGTACACAGAGGAACACTGAAGCTTTCTTT. It codes for CASSTQRNTEAFF.